These 24 T cell receptor beta chains originate from one sample sequenced in a study of regulatory T cells in long-lasting Graves disease. The TCR beta library used iRepertoire HTBI primers with Arm-PCR amplification of CDR3. TCRdb analysed the multiplex PCR reads with MiXCR anew, one entry per CDR3 protein. The sample records around 250,000 distinct CDR3 sequences, approximately 18% being singletons. Time point defined: newly diagnosed GD, antithyroid drugs for less than 3 months. RNA isolated from PBMCs was used to make the TCR library. A further study also used this sample, focusing on T cells in Graves' hyperthyroidism and ophthalmopathy.

Sample: peripheral blood mononuclear cells (PBMCs), taken at new diagnosis, from a patient treated with antithyroid drugs. Receptors originate from a woman between 25 and 40 years old with Graves disease.

This clonotype was recorded at least ten times. The gene calls are TRBV7-9 and TRBJ1-1, with D hard to call. The CDR3 consists of 14 residues. Looked up from germline, CDR1 is SEHNR and CDR2 is FQNEAQ (reference sequence). The V end was cut by 1 base, the J end by 0 bases, with 6 bases between. CDR3 DNA: TGTGCCAGCAGCTTAGGTTCACTGAACACTGAAGCTTTCTTT. Protein sequence: CASSLGSLNTEAFF. Drawing the rest from reference TRBV7-9 and TRBJ1-1, the complete variable domain is DTGVSQNPRHKITKRGQNVTFRCDPISEHNRLYWYRQTLGQGPEFLTYFQNEAQLEKSRLLSDRFSAERPKGSFSTLEIQRTEQGDSAMYLCASSLGSLNTEAFFGQGTRLTVV.

This clonotype was detected many times. This sequence joins TRBV2 and TRBJ1-6, with D tentatively TRBD1 (5 bases). Germline CDR1 is SNHLY and CDR2 is FYNNEI. The CDR3 has 14 residues. Between the trimmed V and J ends, which lost 5 bases and 10 bases, there was a span of 15 bases. The chain's CDR3 is CASSWRGIGSPLHF. In DNA form, the CDR3 reads TGTGCCAGCAGTTGGCGGGGGATAGGATCACCCCTCCACTTT. Based on the CDR3 plus reference TRBV2 and TRBJ1-6, the full variable domain is EPEVTQTPSHQVTQMGQEVILRCVPISNHLYFYWYRQILGQKVEFLVSFYNNEISEKSEIFDDQFSVERPDGSNFTLKIRSTKLEDSAMYFCASSWRGIGSPLHFGNGTRLTVT.

In this sample, this clonotype turned up many times. This rearrangement joins TRBV20-1 to TRBJ1-4; no clear D gene. This CDR3 has 13 residues. V dropped 3 bases and J dropped 2 bases, with 7 bases sitting between them. Germline V gene sequence: CDR1 DFQATT, CDR2 SNEGSKA (reference sequence). The CDR3 nucleotides read TGCAGTGCTAGGCTGAGGACTAATGAAAAACTGTTTTTT. Translating gives CSARLRTNEKLFF.

The V and J genes are TRBV20-1 and TRBJ2-7; TRBD2 matches 11 bases. Germline values: CDR1 DFQATT, CDR2 SNEGSKA (reference sequence). This CDR3 region has 15 residues. V lost 5 bases, J lost 4 bases, and 10 bases stayed unmatched. CDR3 loop: CSAVPGLAVGYEQYF. The CDR3 coding sequence is TGCAGTGCTGTACCGGGACTAGCGGTCGGATACGAGCAGTACTTC.

Concerning this clonotype itself: Possible read error: a much larger clone is one base away. The chain combines TRBV6-5 with TRBJ2-3; D is uncertain. The DNA end is a closer match to TRBJ2-5, so the J assignment may be wrong. Germline V gene sequence: CDR1 MNHEY, CDR2 SVGAGI. The CDR3 extends over 12 amino acids. The CDR3 loop reads CASSGIKLTQYF. The CDR3 DNA reads as TGTGCCAGCAGTGGAATTAAGCTTACCCAGTACTTC.

As for this clonotype: Given a much more abundant clone one base away, this may be a read error. The V and J genes are TRBV2 and TRBJ1-2; 7 positions agree with TRBD1. After removal of 8 bases from V and 10 bases from J, the junction contained 13 bases not matched to a gene. The CDR3 spans 13 residues. CDR1 and CDR2 (germline): SNHLY, FYNNEI. CDR3 DNA sequence: TGTGCCAGCGGCTTATATCCCGGACAGGCCTACACCTTC. Translated: CASGLYPGQAYTF.

This clonotype showed up many times. The chain uses TRBV20-1 and TRBJ2-7, with a weak D call TRBD1 (7 bases). There are 14 residues in the CDR3. The V end was cut by 3 bases, the J end by 4 bases, with 16 bases between. Looked up from germline, CDR1 is DFQATT and CDR2 is SNEGSKA (reference sequence). CDR3 sequence reads: CSARGQRVEYEQYF. In DNA form, the CDR3 reads TGCAGTGCTAGGGGACAGCGGGTCGAGTACGAGCAGTACTTC.

This clonotype was seen repeatedly, ten times or more. This chain joins TRBV6-1 and TRBJ1-2; D is ambiguous. In germline, CDR1 is MNHNS, CDR2 SASEGT. V was trimmed by 6 bases and J by 5 bases, leaving 10 bases between them. The CDR3 length is 12 residues. The CDR3 region is CASSTGGYGYTF. CDR3 nucleotide sequence: TGTGCCAGCAGCACCGGCGGATATGGCTACACCTTC.

This clonotype was recorded many times. J is TRBJ1-2 and V is TRBV6-1, with 8 bases identical to TRBD1. The germline V gene encodes CDR1 MNHNS and CDR2 SASEGT. The CDR3 has 14 residues. V shed 3 bases, J shed 7 bases, and the junction held 7 bases outside the gene matches. This CDR3 reads CASSDSGTGVGYTF. The CDR3 DNA sequence: TGTGCCAGCAGTGACTCCGGGACAGGCGTTGGCTACACCTTC.

This clonotype turned up a few times. V is TRBV9 and J is TRBJ1-2, with TRBD1 identical over 8 bases. Germline V CDR1 and CDR2: SGDLS, YYNGEE. The CDR3 has 13 amino acids. V was clipped by 4 bases and J by 9 bases; unmatched bases: 8. The CDR3 sequence is CASSPPDRARYTF. The CDR3 nucleotides are TGTGCCAGCAGCCCCCCGGACAGGGCACGCTACACCTTC.

This chain links TRBV2 with TRBJ1-5; D not certain. This CDR3 has 14 residues. V lost 0 bases and J lost 1, with 4 bases in between. Per germline, CDR1 SNHLY and CDR2 FYNNEI. This CDR3 is CASSEAYSNQPQHF. Written as DNA, the CDR3 is TGTGCCAGCAGTGAAGCATACAGCAATCAGCCCCAGCATTTT.

This rearrangement joins TRBV2 to TRBJ2-1; TRBD2 agrees at 10 bases. The CDR3 spans 11 residues. Germline-derived CDR1 and CDR2 are SNHLY and FYNNEI. The V and J ends lost 8 bases and 8 bases, in that order; junction bases with no gene match: 0. CDR3 coding DNA: TGTGCCAGCGGGACTAGCGATGAGCAGTTCTTC. It yields the protein CASGTSDEQFF.

This clonotype has a count of ten or more. V is TRBV18 and J is TRBJ1-1; 7 nucleotides match TRBD1. V lost 3 bases and J lost 3; bases outside the gene matches: 4. The CDR3 contains 14 residues. Germline assignment: CDR1 KGHSH and CDR2 LQKENI. The CDR3 sequence: CASSPRDRYTEAFF. Written as DNA, the CDR3 is TGTGCCAGCTCACCGCGGGACAGATACACTGAAGCTTTCTTT.

This clonotype was observed many times. V usage is TRBV9 and J usage is TRBJ1-2; D is perhaps TRBD1 (5 bases). V lost 0 bases and J lost 8, with 17 bases in between. This CDR3 is built from 15 residues. Germline CDR1 is SGDLS and CDR2 is YYNGEE. The CDR3 is CASSVEPGNFEGYTF. CDR3 nucleotides: TGTGCCAGCAGCGTAGAGCCAGGGAACTTTGAGGGCTACACCTTC.

The sample holds many counts of this clonotype. The V gene is TRBV7-2, the J gene TRBJ1-1; 8 bases map to TRBD1. The V segment lost 1 base and the J segment 6 bases; nucleotides outside the gene matches: 7. The CDR3 loop spans 15 amino acids. Germline CDR1 SGHTA, CDR2 FQGNSA. The CDR3 nucleotides read TGTGCCAGCAGCTTAGGGGACAGGTTGGTCGCTGAAGCTTTCTTT. It specifies CASSLGDRLVAEAFF.

There are many counts of this clonotype. This chain joins TRBV20-1 and TRBJ1-4; D unclear. The CDR3 has 11 amino acids. Germline lookup yields CDR1 DFQATT and CDR2 SNEGSKA (reference sequence). Trimming left V 5 bases short and J 8 bases short, with 9 bases between. This CDR3 is CSAGWEEKLFF. In DNA form, the CDR3 reads TGCAGTGCTGGCTGGGAAGAAAAACTGTTTTTT.

The table lists this clonotype with many counts. This chain links TRBV5-1 with TRBJ1-3; D gene ambiguous. This CDR3 spans 15 amino acids. Trimming shortened V by 0 bases and J by 0 bases, and 7 bases separated the two germline ends. Per the germline V gene, CDR1 is SGHRS and CDR2 is YFSETQ. The CDR3 protein is CASSLGSLSGNTIYF. The CDR3 bases are TGCGCCAGCAGCTTGGGTTCTCTCTCTGGAAACACCATATATTTT.

This clonotype has at least ten counts. This chain joins TRBV7-2 and TRBJ1-3, with D maybe TRBD1 (6 bases). With 4 bases removed from V and 4 bases from J, the gap between germline ends came to 20 bases. There are 17 residues in the CDR3. Germline V gene data show CDR1 as SGHTA and CDR2 as FQGNSA. The CDR3 protein is CASSSRGGTTGGNTIYF. In nucleotides, the CDR3 is TGTGCCAGCAGCTCCAGAGGGGGAACCACAGGCGGAAACACCATATATTTT.

V gene TRBV20-1 combines with J gene TRBJ2-1, with TRBD1 identical over 9 bases. The trim removed 3 bases at V and 2 bases at J, leaving 5 bases unmatched. The CDR3 extends over 15 amino acids. From germline, CDR1 is DFQATT and CDR2 SNEGSKA (reference sequence). The CDR3: CSASGTGRPYNEQFF. DNA of the CDR3: TGCAGTGCTAGTGGGACAGGGCGCCCCTACAATGAGCAGTTCTTC.

In this sample, this clonotype turned up many times. This rearrangement joins TRBV12-3 or TRBV12-4 to TRBJ1-6; D gene uncertain. The CDR3 loop spans 14 amino acids. V dropped 5 bases and J dropped 8 bases, with 13 bases sitting between them. The CDR3 bases are TGTGCCAGCAGTCCCTACCCGGATTATTCACCCCTCCACTTT. It encodes CASSPYPDYSPLHF.

This clonotype was detected ten times or more. The chain has TRBV6-2 or TRBV6-3 and TRBJ1-2; 10 bases are shared with TRBD1. There are 13 residues in the CDR3. V shed 6 bases and J 4 bases; nucleotides not matched to a gene: 2. Germline values: CDR1 MNHEY, CDR2 SVGEGT. The CDR3 reads CASRGQGSYGYTF. In nucleotides, the CDR3 is TGTGCCAGCAGGGGACAGGGGAGCTATGGCTACACCTTC.

The rearrangement joins TRBV7-6 to TRBJ1-4; TRBD1 is a possible D gene (5 bases). CDR1 and CDR2 (germline): SGHVS, FNYEAQ. V lost 1 base, J lost 8 bases, and 11 bases lay in between. CDR3 length: 14 residues. The CDR3 reads CASSLDRGEEKLFF. Here the CDR3 DNA reads TGTGCCAGCAGCTTAGATAGGGGAGAGGAAAAACTGTTTTTT. The whole variable domain, remainder taken from reference TRBV7-6 and TRBJ1-4, is GAGVSQSPRYKVTKRGQDVALRCDPISGHVSLYWYRQALGQGPEFLTYFNYEAQQDKSGLPNDRFSAERPEGSISTLTIQRTEQRDSAMYRCASSLDRGEEKLFFGSGTQLSVL.

At least ten counts were recorded for this clonotype. The chain couples TRBV5-1 to TRBJ2-7; D remains unclear. Trimming removed 0 bases at V and 4 bases at J, with 8 bases between. The CDR3 is 13 residues long. Germline V CDR1 and CDR2: SGHRS, YFSETQ. The CDR3 is CASSLDPKYEQYF. The DNA for the CDR3 is TGCGCCAGCAGCTTGGATCCGAAGTACGAGCAGTACTTC.

This clonotype was seen ten or more times. The chain uses TRBV7-2 and TRBJ2-1; 11 nucleotides match TRBD2. Looked up from germline, CDR1 is SGHTA and CDR2 is FQGNSA. Trimming removed 1 base from V and 5 bases from J; junction bases left unmatched: 7. The CDR3 totals 17 residues. Written as DNA, the CDR3 is TGTGCCAGCAGCTTAGATAGCGGGGGGGCTGTGGACAATGAGCAGTTCTTC. It codes for CASSLDSGGAVDNEQFF.